This TCR beta chain originates from a study of long-term antiretroviral therapy in people with HIV. General study results and limits: HIV repertoires spanned tighter CDR3 length ranges than controls did. ART-treated samples gained diversity yet remained below transplant donor controls.

As for this clone: The antigen is unknown.

A v3.0 immunoSEQ assay was performed at survey level. Data came from immunoSEQ multiplex PCR; TCRdb stores just in-frame clones and leaves some out. The sample records over 15,000 clones, 80% being singletons. This CDR3 spans 14 amino acids. The V gene's germline CDR1 is SGHRS and CDR2 YFSETQ. Trimming stripped 2 bases from V and 1 base from J, with 8 bases between. Treated in the United States were all of the participants with HIV. The genes are TRBV5-1 and TRBJ2-3; no definite D call. The specimen was unsorted PBMCs, collected 0.2 years after starting antiretroviral therapy. The sequence came from a woman between 35 and 50 years old with HIV. The CDR3 DNA sequence: TGCGCCAGCAGCTTACAAAGCGGCACAGATACGCAGTATTTT. Protein sequence: CASSLQSGTDTQYF.